A single sample is the source of the 16 T cell receptor beta chains below, sequenced in a study of pediatric ulcerative colitis. Sequencing used immunoSEQ multiplex PCR; TCRdb keeps in-frame clones, though not all of them. The sample shows tens of thousands of clones, 87% of them seen only once. Sequencing was carried out using blood. Receptors originate from a boy aged 5-17 years who was a control in a study of pediatric ulcerative colitis.

Only one count was recorded for this clone. The rearrangement joins TRBV18 to TRBJ1-2; D unresolved. The length of the CDR3 is 13 residues. Trimming took off 2 bases at V and 8 bases at J, with 12 bases between the two ends. Per germline, CDR1 KGHSH and CDR2 LQKENI. The CDR3 DNA follows: TGTGCCAGCTCACCATCTTCTGAGGTCGGCTACACCTTC. Amino acid sequence: CASSPSSEVGYTF.

The J gene is TRBJ2-1, the V gene TRBV9; TRBD2 matches 9 bases. The CDR3 contains 17 residues. CDR1 is SGDLS and CDR2 is YYNGEE in the germline V gene. J was trimmed by 7 bases and V by 4 bases; bases with no gene match: 15. CDR3 sequence (DNA): TGTGCCAGCAGCAGACTAGCTGCGGGGGGGGCATGGAATGAGCAGTTCTTC. This sequence encodes CASSRLAAGGAWNEQFF. The full variable domain, completed using reference TRBV9 and TRBJ2-1, is DSGVTQTPKHLITATGQRVTLRCSPRSGDLSVYWYQQSLDQGLQFLIQYYNGEERAKGNILERFSAQQFPDLHSELNLSSLELGDSALYFCASSRLAAGGAWNEQFFGPGTRLTVL.

CDR3 sequence: CASSAAGTQNEKLFF. CDR3 bases: TGTGCCAGCAGCGCTGCCGGGACTCAGAATGAAAAACTGTTTTTT. This chain joins TRBV7-9 and TRBJ1-4; the D gene is possibly TRBD1 (5 bases). Germline V CDR1 and CDR2: SEHNR, FQNEAQ (reference sequence). The CDR3 contains 15 residues. V was pared by 5 bases and J by 5 bases, with 15 bases between.

As to this clone: Other DNA sequences within the sample encode an identical CDR3. V is TRBV20-1 and J is TRBJ2-7; D gene unclear. V lost 8 bases and J lost 1, with 9 bases in between. Germline lookup yields CDR1 DFQATT and CDR2 SNEGSKA (reference sequence). The CDR3 contains 11 residues. The DNA of the CDR3 is TGCAGTACCACCGGATCCTACGAGCAGTACTTC. This sequence encodes CSTTGSYEQYF.

The chain combines TRBV9 with TRBJ2-3; 11 nucleotides align to TRBD2. V trimming: 3 bases; J trimming: 4 bases; junction bases outside the gene matches: 7. This CDR3 comprises 16 residues. Germline V gene sequence: CDR1 SGDLS, CDR2 YYNGEE. The DNA of the CDR3 is TGTGCCAGCAGCGCCGTAGCGGGGGGGCGCTCAGATACGCAGTATTTT. Encoded protein: CASSAVAGGRSDTQYF.

The chain joins TRBV10-3 to TRBJ1-5; the match to TRBD1 covers 7 bases. Germline values: CDR1 ENHRY, CDR2 SYGVKD. This CDR3 contains 18 residues. The junction had 12 bases not matched to a gene; V was cut back by 4 bases and J by 0 bases. CDR3 DNA: TGTGCCATCAGTGGAGGGGGCGCACAGGGATATAGCAATCAGCCCCAGCATTTT. This sequence encodes CAISGGGAQGYSNQPQHF.

The V gene is TRBV6-6, the J gene TRBJ1-1, with 7 bases lining up with TRBD1. Germline V gives CDR1 MNHNY, CDR2 SVGAGI (reference sequence). J lost 1 base, V lost 5 bases, and 4 bases had no gene match. The CDR3 runs 14 residues. The CDR3 protein is CASSVTGKNTEAFF. In nucleotides, the CDR3 is TGTGCCAGCAGTGTGACAGGGAAGAACACTGAAGCTTTCTTT.

The rearrangement joins TRBV5-1 to TRBJ2-3; TRBD1 aligns across 7 bases. The V and J ends lost 2 bases and 4 bases, in that order; junction bases with no gene match: 4. The CDR3 loop spans 14 amino acids. Looked up from germline, CDR1 is SGHRS and CDR2 is YFSETQ. CDR3 in DNA: TGCGCCAGCAGCTTACAGGGGAACGCAGATACGCAGTATTTT. Amino acids: CASSLQGNADTQYF.

The V call is TRBV19, the J call TRBJ2-7, with 8 bases that match TRBD2. The CDR3 loop spans 13 amino acids. CDR1 is LNHDA, CDR2 SQIVND, per germline (reference sequence). J lost 6 bases, V lost 5 bases, and 6 bases had no gene match. This chain's CDR3 is CASSSNLAGEQYF. The CDR3 DNA reads TGTGCCAGTAGTTCAAATCTAGCGGGCGAGCAGTACTTC.

The chain links TRBV25-1 to TRBJ2-3, with a tentative D call TRBD1 (5 bases). CDR3 length equals 17 residues. Trimming left V 1 base short and J 5 bases short, with 19 bases between. CDR1 and CDR2 from the germline V gene are MGHDK and SYGVNS. The CDR3 region has the DNA TGTGCCAGCAGTGAATCATGGGCAGGGTCGGTGGTAGATACGCAGTATTTT. It is translated as CASSESWAGSVVDTQYF.

The J gene is TRBJ2-5, the V gene TRBV28; possibly TRBD1 or TRBD2 for D (5 bases each). Germline V CDR1 and CDR2: MDHEN, SYDVKM. V was clipped by 6 bases and J by 2 bases, with 13 bases between them. CDR3 length: 14 amino acids. Here the CDR3 DNA reads TGTGCCAGCAGCGCCACTGGGGGACAAGAGACCCAGTACTTC. Protein sequence: CASSATGGQETQYF.

The chain links TRBV7-6 to TRBJ2-1, with TRBD1 as a possible D gene (6 bases). V lost 5 bases, J lost 9 bases, and 14 bases lay in between. Germline CDR1 and CDR2: SGHVS and FNYEAQ. The CDR3 is 13 residues long. The CDR3 protein is CASSLRLQGEQFF. CDR3 coding DNA: TGTGCCAGCAGCCTCCGCCTACAGGGTGAGCAGTTCTTC.

J is TRBJ2-2 and V is TRBV27; TRBD1 matches 8 bases. Trimming took 3 bases from V and 7 from J; bases not matched to a gene: 7. This CDR3 is 15 amino acids long. Germline V gene sequence: CDR1 MNHEY, CDR2 SMNVEV (reference sequence). CDR3 sequence: CASSLRQGISGELFF. The CDR3 DNA sequence: TGTGCCAGCAGTTTGAGACAGGGGATAAGCGGGGAGCTGTTTTTT.

The chain links TRBV28 to TRBJ2-7, with 10 bases lining up with TRBD2. Per germline, CDR1 MDHEN and CDR2 SYDVKM. There are 14 residues in the CDR3. J was trimmed by 2 bases and V by 5 bases; bases with no gene match: 3. CDR3 coding DNA: TGTGCCAGCAGTCAAGGACTAGCGGCCTACGAGCAGTACTTC. Residues: CASSQGLAAYEQYF.

This chain connects TRBV5-1 to TRBJ2-1; 12 nucleotides match TRBD2. CDR3 length: 16 amino acids. V trimming: 3 bases; J trimming: 1 base; junction bases outside the gene matches: 2. Germline loops: CDR1 SGHRS, CDR2 YFSETQ. For the CDR3, the DNA is TGCGCCAGCAGCTCTGGACTAGCGGGATCCTACAATGAGCAGTTCTTC. This codes for CASSSGLAGSYNEQFF.

The chain couples TRBV29-1 to TRBJ2-5; D not resolved. Germline V gene data show CDR1 as SQVTM and CDR2 as ANQGSEA. V was shortened by 3 bases and J by 2 bases, with 10 bases between the two germline ends. There are 13 residues in the CDR3. In nucleotides, the CDR3 is TGCAGCGTTGATATTACCAGGCAAGAGACCCAGTACTTC. Protein sequence: CSVDITRQETQYF.